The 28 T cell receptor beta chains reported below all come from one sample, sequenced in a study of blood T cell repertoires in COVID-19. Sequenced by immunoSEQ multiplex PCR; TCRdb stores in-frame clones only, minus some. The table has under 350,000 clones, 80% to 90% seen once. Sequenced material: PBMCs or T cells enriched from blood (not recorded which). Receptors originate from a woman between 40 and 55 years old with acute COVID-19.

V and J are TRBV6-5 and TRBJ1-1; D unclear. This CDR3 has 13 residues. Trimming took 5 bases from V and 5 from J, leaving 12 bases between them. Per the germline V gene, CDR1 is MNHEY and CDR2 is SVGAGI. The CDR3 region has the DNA TGTGCCAGCAGTCAGGCGACGGGGACTGAAGCTTTCTTT. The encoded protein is CASSQATGTEAFF.

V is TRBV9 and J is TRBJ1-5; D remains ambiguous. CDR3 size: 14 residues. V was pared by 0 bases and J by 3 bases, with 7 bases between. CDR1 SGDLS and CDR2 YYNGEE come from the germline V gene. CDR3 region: CASSVADTNQPQHF. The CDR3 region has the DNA TGTGCCAGCAGCGTAGCCGACACCAATCAGCCCCAGCATTTT.

CDR3 residues: CASSQDGQDRCGTEAFF. The CDR3 coding sequence is TGTGCCAGCAGCCAAGATGGACAGGACAGGTGCGGCACTGAAGCTTTCTTT. The chain employs TRBV3-1 (or the pseudogene TRBV3-2) and TRBJ1-1, with 7 bases that match TRBD1. The J segment lost 4 bases and the V segment lost 0 bases, leaving 11 bases of the junction unmatched. Per the germline V gene, CDR1 is LGHDT and CDR2 is YNNKEL (reference sequence). CDR3 length: 17 amino acids.

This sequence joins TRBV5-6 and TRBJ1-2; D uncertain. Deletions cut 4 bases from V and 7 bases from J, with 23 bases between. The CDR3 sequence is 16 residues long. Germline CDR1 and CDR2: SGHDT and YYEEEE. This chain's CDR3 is CASSPPSAGTLGGYTF. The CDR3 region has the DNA TGTGCCAGCAGCCCACCATCGGCGGGAACTCTCGGTGGCTACACCTTC.

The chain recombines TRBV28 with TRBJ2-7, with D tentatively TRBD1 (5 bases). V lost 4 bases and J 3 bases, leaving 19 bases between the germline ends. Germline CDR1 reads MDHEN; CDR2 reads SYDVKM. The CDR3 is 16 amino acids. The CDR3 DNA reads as TGTGCCAGCAGTTCCGCAACAGGAAGCCCAAACTACGAGCAGTACTTC. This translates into CASSSATGSPNYEQYF.

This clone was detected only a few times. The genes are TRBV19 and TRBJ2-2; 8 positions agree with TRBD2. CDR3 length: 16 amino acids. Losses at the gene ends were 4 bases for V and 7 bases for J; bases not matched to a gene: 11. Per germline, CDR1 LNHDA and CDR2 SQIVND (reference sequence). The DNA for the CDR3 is TGTGCCAGTAGTACCCGAAGCGGGAGAAGGGTCGGGGAGCTGTTTTTT. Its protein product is CASSTRSGRRVGELFF.

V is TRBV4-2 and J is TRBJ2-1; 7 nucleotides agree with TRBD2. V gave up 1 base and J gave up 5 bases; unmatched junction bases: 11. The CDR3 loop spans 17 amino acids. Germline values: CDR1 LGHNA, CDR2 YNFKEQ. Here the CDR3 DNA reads TGTGCCAGCAGCCAAGTTCGATTCAAGCGGGACGACAATGAGCAGTTCTTC. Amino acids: CASSQVRFKRDDNEQFF.

CDR3 coding DNA: TGTGCCAGCAGCTTACACCGGGGGAACGGAAACACCATATATTTT. Its translation: CASSLHRGNGNTIYF. The rearrangement joins TRBV9 to TRBJ1-3, with a possible D match to TRBD1 (5 bases). CDR3 length equals 15 residues. V lost 4 bases and J 4 bases, leaving 15 bases between the germline ends. CDR1 is SGDLS, CDR2 YYNGEE, per germline.

CDR3 nucleotides: TGTGCCAGCAGCTTAGAGACAGGTTACTACGAGCAGTACTTC. Translating gives CASSLETGYYEQYF. The chain recombines TRBV7-2 with TRBJ2-7; D may be TRBD1 (6 bases). Trimming left V 1 base short and J 3 bases short, with 10 bases between. The CDR3 spans 14 residues. The germline CDR1 and CDR2 sequences are SGHTA and FQGNSA.

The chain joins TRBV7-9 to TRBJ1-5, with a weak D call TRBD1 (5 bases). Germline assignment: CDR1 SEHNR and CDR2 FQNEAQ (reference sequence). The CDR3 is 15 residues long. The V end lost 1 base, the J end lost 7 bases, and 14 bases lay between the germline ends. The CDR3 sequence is CASSLGVGGDQPQHF. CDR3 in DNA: TGTGCCAGCAGCTTAGGGGTTGGGGGGGACCAGCCCCAGCATTTT.

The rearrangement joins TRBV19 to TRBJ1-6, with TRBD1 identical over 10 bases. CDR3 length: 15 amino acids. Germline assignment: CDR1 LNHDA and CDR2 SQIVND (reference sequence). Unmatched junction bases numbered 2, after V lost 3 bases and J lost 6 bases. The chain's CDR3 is CASSMGTGVNSPLHF. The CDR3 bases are TGTGCCAGTAGTATGGGGACAGGGGTTAATTCACCCCTCCACTTT.

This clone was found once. CDR3 DNA sequence: TGCGCCAGCAGCTTGGCTGGGCGCGAGACCCAGTACTTC. Protein sequence: CASSLAGRETQYF. The chain is built from TRBV5-1 and TRBJ2-5; D is ambiguous. Germline V gene data show CDR1 as SGHRS and CDR2 as YFSETQ. V lost 0 bases and J lost 5, with 8 bases in between. The CDR3 is made up of 13 amino acids. The whole variable domain, remainder taken from reference TRBV5-1 and TRBJ2-5, is KAGVTQTPRYLIKTRGQQVTLSCSPISGHRSVSWYQQTPGQGLQFLFEYFSETQRNKGNFPGRFSGRQFSNSRSEMNVSTLELGDSALYLCASSLAGRETQYFGPGTRLLVL.

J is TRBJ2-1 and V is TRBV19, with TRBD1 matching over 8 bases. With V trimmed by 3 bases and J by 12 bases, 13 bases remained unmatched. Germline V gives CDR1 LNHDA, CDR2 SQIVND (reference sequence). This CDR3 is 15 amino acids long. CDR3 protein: CASSIDRGITMRQFF. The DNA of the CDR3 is TGTGCCAGTAGTATCGACAGGGGAATTACAATGAGGCAGTTCTTC.

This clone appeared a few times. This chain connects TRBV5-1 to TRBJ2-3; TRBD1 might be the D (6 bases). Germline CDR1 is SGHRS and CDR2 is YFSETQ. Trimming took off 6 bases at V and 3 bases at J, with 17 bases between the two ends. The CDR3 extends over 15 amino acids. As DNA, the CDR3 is TGCGCCAGCACCCCAGAGGTACAGGGAACAGATACGCAGTATTTT. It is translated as CASTPEVQGTDTQYF.

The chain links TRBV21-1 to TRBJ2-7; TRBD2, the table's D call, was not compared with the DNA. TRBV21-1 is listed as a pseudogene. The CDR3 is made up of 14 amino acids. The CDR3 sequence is CASSKGRGNYEQYF. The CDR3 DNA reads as TGTGCCAGCAGCAAAGGCCGGGGTAACTACGAGCAGTACTTC.

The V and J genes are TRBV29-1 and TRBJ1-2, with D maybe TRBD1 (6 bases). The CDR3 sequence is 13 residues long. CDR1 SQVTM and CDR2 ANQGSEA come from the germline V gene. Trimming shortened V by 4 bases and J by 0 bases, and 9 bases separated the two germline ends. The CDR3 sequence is CSVVPGANYGYTF. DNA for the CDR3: TGCAGCGTTGTTCCAGGGGCTAACTATGGCTACACCTTC.

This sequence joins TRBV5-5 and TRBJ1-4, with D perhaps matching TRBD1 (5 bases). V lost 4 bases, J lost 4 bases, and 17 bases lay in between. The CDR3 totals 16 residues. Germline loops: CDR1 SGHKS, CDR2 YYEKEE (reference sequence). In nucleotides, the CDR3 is TGTGCCAGCAGCCCACGGTCTGGGGACTTTAATGAAAAACTGTTTTTT. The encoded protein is CASSPRSGDFNEKLFF. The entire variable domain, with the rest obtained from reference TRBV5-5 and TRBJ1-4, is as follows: DAGVTQSPTHLIKTRGQQVTLRCSPISGHKSVSWYQQVLGQGPQFIFQYYEKEERGRGNFPDRFSARQFPNYSSELNVNALLLGDSALYLCASSPRSGDFNEKLFFGSGTQLSVL.

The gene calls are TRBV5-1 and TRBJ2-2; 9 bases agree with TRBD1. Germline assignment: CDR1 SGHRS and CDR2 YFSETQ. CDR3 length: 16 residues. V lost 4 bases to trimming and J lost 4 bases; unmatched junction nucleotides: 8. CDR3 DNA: TGCGCCAGCAGCCCGGGGACAGGGCTGGTCACCGGGGAGCTGTTTTTT. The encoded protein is CASSPGTGLVTGELFF. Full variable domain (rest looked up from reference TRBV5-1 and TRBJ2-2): KAGVTQTPRYLIKTRGQQVTLSCSPISGHRSVSWYQQTPGQGLQFLFEYFSETQRNKGNFPGRFSGRQFSNSRSEMNVSTLELGDSALYLCASSPGTGLVTGELFFGEGSRLTVL.

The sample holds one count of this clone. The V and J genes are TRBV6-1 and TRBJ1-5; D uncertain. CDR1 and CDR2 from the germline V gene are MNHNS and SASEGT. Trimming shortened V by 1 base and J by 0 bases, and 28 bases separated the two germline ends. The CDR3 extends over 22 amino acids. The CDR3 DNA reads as TGTGCCAGCAGTGAAGGGTTGTCGGTGGCGGGTGACGCGGGTTATAGCAATCAGCCCCAGCATTTT. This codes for CASSEGLSVAGDAGYSNQPQHF.

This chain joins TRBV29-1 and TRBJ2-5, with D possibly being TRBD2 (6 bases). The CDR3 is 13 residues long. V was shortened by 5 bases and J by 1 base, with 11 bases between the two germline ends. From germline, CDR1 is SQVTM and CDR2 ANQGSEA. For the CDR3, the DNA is TGCAGCGTTACAAGGGAGGTCCAAGAGACCCAGTACTTC. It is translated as CSVTREVQETQYF.

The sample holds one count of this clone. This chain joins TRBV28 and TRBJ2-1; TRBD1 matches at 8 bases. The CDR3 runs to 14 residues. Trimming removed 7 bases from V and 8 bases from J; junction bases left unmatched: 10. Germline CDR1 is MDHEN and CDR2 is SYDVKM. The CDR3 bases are TGTGCCAGCAAACCGGGACAGGCTGTTCATGAGCAGTTCTTC. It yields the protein CASKPGQAVHEQFF. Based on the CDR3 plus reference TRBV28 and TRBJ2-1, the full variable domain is DVKVTQSSRYLVKRTGEKVFLECVQDMDHENMFWYRQDPGLGLRLIYFSYDVKMKEKGDIPEGYSVSREKKERFSLILESASTNQTSMYLCASKPGQAVHEQFFGPGTRLTVL.

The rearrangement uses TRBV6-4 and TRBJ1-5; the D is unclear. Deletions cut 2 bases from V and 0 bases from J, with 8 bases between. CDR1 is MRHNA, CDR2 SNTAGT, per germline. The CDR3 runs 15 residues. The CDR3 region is CASSDTIYSNQPQHF. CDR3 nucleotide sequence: TGTGCCAGCAGTGACACCATCTATAGCAATCAGCCCCAGCATTTT.

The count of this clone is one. The CDR3 region has the DNA TGCGCCAGCAGCCAGCCGGGACAGCCCTATGGCTACACCTTC. Protein sequence: CASSQPGQPYGYTF. The gene calls are TRBV4-3 and TRBJ1-2; 7 bases line up with TRBD1. Germline values: CDR1 LGHNA, CDR2 YSLEER. The J segment lost 4 bases and the V segment lost 3 bases, leaving 5 bases of the junction unmatched. The CDR3 runs 14 residues.

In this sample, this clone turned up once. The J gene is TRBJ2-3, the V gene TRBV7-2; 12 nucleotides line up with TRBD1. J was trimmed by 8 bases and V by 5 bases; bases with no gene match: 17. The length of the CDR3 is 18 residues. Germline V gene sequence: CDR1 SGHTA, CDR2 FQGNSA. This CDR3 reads CASSPTGTGGPESLTQYF. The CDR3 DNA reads TGTGCCAGCAGCCCGACCGGGACAGGGGGCCCTGAGAGTCTTACGCAGTATTTT.

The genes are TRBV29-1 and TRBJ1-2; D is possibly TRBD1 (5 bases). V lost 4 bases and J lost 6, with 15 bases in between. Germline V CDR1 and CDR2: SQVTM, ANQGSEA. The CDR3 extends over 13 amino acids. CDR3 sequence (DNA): TGCAGCGTTGTCGGGGGGGTCTCTGATGGCTACACCTTC. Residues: CSVVGGVSDGYTF.

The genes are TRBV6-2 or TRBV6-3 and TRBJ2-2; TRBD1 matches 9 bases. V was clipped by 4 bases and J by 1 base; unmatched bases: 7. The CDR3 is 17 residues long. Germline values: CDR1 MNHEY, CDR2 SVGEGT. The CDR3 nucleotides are TGTGCCAGCAGTTCCTATGTGGGACAGGGGAACACCGGGGAGCTGTTTTTT. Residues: CASSSYVGQGNTGELFF.

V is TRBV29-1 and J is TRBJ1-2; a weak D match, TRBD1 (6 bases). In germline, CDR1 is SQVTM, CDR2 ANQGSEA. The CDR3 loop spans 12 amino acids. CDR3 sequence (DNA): TGCAGTATCGGTCGGGGGGCGACCGGCTACACCTTC. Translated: CSIGRGATGYTF.

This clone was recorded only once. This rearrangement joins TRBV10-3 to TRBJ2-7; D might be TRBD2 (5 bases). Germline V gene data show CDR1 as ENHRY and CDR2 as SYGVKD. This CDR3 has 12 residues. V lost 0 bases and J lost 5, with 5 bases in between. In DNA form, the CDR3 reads TGTGCCATCAGTGAGTCCGGGGACGAGCAGTACTTC. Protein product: CAISESGDEQYF.